The rows below give T cell receptor beta chains drawn from one sample of a study of blood T cell repertoires in COVID-19. The repertoire was sequenced with immunoSEQ multiplex PCR; TCRdb's copy has only in-frame clones and lacks some. The sample records roughly 180,000 clones, less than 85% being singletons. Sequenced: peripheral blood. The receptor source for this set is a woman older than 75 with active or convalescent COVID-19. The conserved cysteine and the conserved F or W are not part of the CDR3 here. The order of the fields is D gene, V gene, clone size, J gene, CDR3 protein. D genes are given only for firm matches. Some rows have no size entry. The others give once, few or many, or a class for an expanded clone.

D gene: .; V gene: TRBV28; clone size: .; J gene: TRBJ1-1; CDR3 protein: ASRRAEAF
D gene: .; V gene: TRBV6-5; clone size: .; J gene: TRBJ1-4; CDR3 protein: ASSYSGITNEKLF
D gene: .; V gene: TRBV9; clone size: .; J gene: TRBJ1-2; CDR3 protein: ASSGTANYGYT
D gene: .; V gene: TRBV12-3/TRBV12-4; clone size: few; J gene: TRBJ1-1; CDR3 protein: ASSLQGKTEAF
D gene: .; V gene: TRBV5-1; clone size: .; J gene: TRBJ1-1; CDR3 protein: ASSSRKLQESMNTEAF
D gene: TRBD2; V gene: TRBV3-1/TRBV3-2; clone size: .; J gene: TRBJ2-7; CDR3 protein: ASSQGPGLAGWYEQY
D gene: TRBD1; V gene: TRBV28; clone size: .; J gene: TRBJ2-4; CDR3 protein: ASSMDRRAKNIQY
D gene: .; V gene: TRBV4-2; clone size: .; J gene: TRBJ1-2; CDR3 protein: ASSQRRGPNYGYT
D gene: TRBD2; V gene: TRBV28; clone size: .; J gene: TRBJ2-1; CDR3 protein: ASRKQGPGGPSGEQF
D gene: .; V gene: TRBV4-2; clone size: few; J gene: TRBJ1-5; CDR3 protein: ASSQIGNQPQH